The source of this T cell receptor beta chain is a study of blood T cell repertoires in COVID-19. Study-wide context: The samples span acute and convalescent COVID-19 from the United States, Italy and Spain.

This CDR3 contains 15 residues. The germline CDR1 and CDR2 sequences are MGHRA and YSYEKL. Trimming shortened V by 2 bases and J by 6 bases, and 15 bases separated the two germline ends. Produced via immunoSEQ multiplex PCR; TCRdb's table is partial and in-frame only. This sample has more than 300,000 clones, with around 89% found just once. The sample holds a few counts of this clone. The rearrangement links TRBV4-1 to TRBJ2-3; the D gene is possibly TRBD2 (5 bases). Input material: PBMCs or T cells enriched from blood (not recorded which). The sequence came from a woman between 18 and 29 years old who had recovered from COVID-19. Here the CDR3 DNA reads TGCGCCAGCAGCCAAACTAGATGGGTTCTGGATACGCAGTATTTT. The encoded protein is CASSQTRWVLDTQYF.